The subject of this entry is one T cell receptor beta chain. Its antigen remains unidentified. This sample was taken from a study of T-cell reconstitution after alpha-beta-depleted transplantation in children. Study results and limitations: Newly produced T cells mostly accounted for T-cell counts and diversity one year post-transplant. There were reportedly several hundred expanded graft clones from which alpha-beta T cells came about two months after transplant. At day 60, the high TCRbeta diversity found in some patients originated from recipient T cells and thymic progenitors that had survived.

The library targeted TCRbeta and was prepared with unique molecular identifiers. MiXCR, applied by TCRdb to the PCR reads, yields one record per CDR3 protein. Of about 220,000 distinct CDR3 sequences detected, about 15% appear once; the ten largest clones hold about 45%. This clonotype originated in a male patient under 10 years old who had a stem cell transplant for acute lymphoblastic leukemia, so the T cells may come from the graft donor. The material sequenced was PBMCs, mostly from graft donor cells, taken 360 days after TCRalphabeta/CD19-depleted stem cell transplant.

Written as DNA, the CDR3 is TGTGCCAGCAGACAGGTGACCCAAGAGACCCAGTACTTC. It codes for CASRQVTQETQYF. The chain links TRBV6-6 to TRBJ2-5, with D perhaps TRBD1 (5 bases). CDR3 length: 13 residues. The germline V gene has CDR1 MNHNY and CDR2 SVGAGI (reference sequence). With 6 bases removed from V and 1 base from J, the gap between germline ends came to 9 bases.